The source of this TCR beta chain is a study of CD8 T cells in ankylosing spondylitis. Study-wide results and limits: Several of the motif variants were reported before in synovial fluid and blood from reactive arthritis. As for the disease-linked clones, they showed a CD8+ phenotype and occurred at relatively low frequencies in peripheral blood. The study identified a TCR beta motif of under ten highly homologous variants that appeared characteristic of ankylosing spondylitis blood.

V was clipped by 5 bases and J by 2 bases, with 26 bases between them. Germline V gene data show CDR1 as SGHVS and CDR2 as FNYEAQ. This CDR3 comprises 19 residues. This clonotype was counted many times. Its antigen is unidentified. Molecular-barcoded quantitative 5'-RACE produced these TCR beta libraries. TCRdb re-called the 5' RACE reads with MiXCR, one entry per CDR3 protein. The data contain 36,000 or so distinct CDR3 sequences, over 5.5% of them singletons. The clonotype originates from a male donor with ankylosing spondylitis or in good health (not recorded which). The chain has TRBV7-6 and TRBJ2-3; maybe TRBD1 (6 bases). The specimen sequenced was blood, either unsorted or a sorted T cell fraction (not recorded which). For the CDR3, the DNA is TGTGCCAGCAGCCGAAAGGCAAGAGGGGGATCTTACTACACAGATACGCAGTATTTT. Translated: CASSRKARGGSYYTDTQYF.